Below, 21 T cell receptor beta chains from the same sample are listed, as sequenced in a study of early T cells in non-severe SARS-CoV-2 infection. TCRdb analysed the 5' RACE reads with MiXCR anew, one entry per CDR3 protein. The sample holds about 94,000 distinct CDR3 sequences, less than 15% seen once. Sequenced material: whole blood. The receptors were gathered from an adult who was a healthcare worker with PCR-confirmed SARS-CoV-2 infection or an uninfected control (not recorded which).

At least ten counts were recorded for this clonotype. The chain employs TRBV6-5 and TRBJ2-7; the match to TRBD2 covers 10 bases. The CDR3 is 15 amino acids. Germline V CDR1 and CDR2: MNHEY, SVGAGI. The V gene end was trimmed by 6 bases and the J gene end by 0 bases; junction bases not matched to a gene: 5. The CDR3 spells CASSFSGGSSYEQYF. Written as DNA, the CDR3 is TGTGCCAGCAGCTTTAGCGGGGGGAGCTCCTACGAGCAGTACTTC.

The DNA of the CDR3 is TGCAGCGTAGCGGACTCTGGGGCCAACGTCCTGACTTTC. Translation: CSVADSGANVLTF. The J gene is TRBJ2-6, the V gene TRBV29-1, with a possible D match to TRBD2 (5 bases). Trimming took off 6 bases at V and 0 bases at J, with 6 bases between the two ends. Germline values: CDR1 SQVTM, CDR2 ANQGSEA. This CDR3 has 13 amino acids.

The chain is built from TRBV28 and TRBJ1-1; 12 bases match TRBD1. The J segment lost 0 bases and the V segment lost 1 base, leaving 9 bases of the junction unmatched. The CDR3 is 19 residues long. Germline assignment: CDR1 MDHEN and CDR2 SYDVKM. The CDR3 is CASSLSLGGTGGMNTEAFF. CDR3 coding DNA: TGTGCCAGCAGTTTATCCCTGGGGGGGACAGGGGGCATGAACACTGAAGCTTTCTTT.

A note on this clonotype: Germline and junction disagree at one end, which may indicate a read error. The chain joins TRBV6-2 or TRBV6-3 to TRBJ1-2; D not resolved. Germline V lookup: CDR1 MNHEY, CDR2 SVGEGT. The CDR3 consists of 15 residues. CDR3 DNA sequence: TGTGCCAACAGTTACCATACCGGCCCGGTTCGTGGCTACACCTTC. Its protein product is CANSYHTGPVRGYTF.

This clonotype has only a few counts. The chain links TRBV19 to TRBJ2-6; D gene uncertain. Germline-derived CDR1 and CDR2 are LNHDA and SQIVND (reference sequence). This CDR3 has 16 amino acids. Trimming left V 3 bases short and J 0 bases short, with 9 bases between. CDR3: CASSMSAYSGANVLTF. The CDR3 DNA is TGTGCCAGTAGTATGTCCGCGTACTCTGGGGCCAACGTCCTGACTTTC. The variable domain in full, with the rest retrieved from reference TRBV19 and TRBJ2-6, is DGGITQSPKYLFRKEGQNVTLSCEQNLNHDAMYWYRQDPGQGLRLIYYSQIVNDFQKGDIAEGYSVSREKKESFPLTVTSAQKNPTAFYLCASSMSAYSGANVLTFGAGSRLTVL.

This sequence joins TRBV3-1 and TRBJ2-7; possible D gene TRBD2, 5 bases. This CDR3 has 15 amino acids. V was trimmed by 0 bases and J by 7 bases, leaving 16 bases between them. CDR1 and CDR2 (germline): LGHDT, YNNKEL (reference sequence). CDR3 protein: CASSQDRWGGGEQYF. The CDR3 coding sequence is TGTGCCAGCAGCCAAGATCGGTGGGGTGGCGGGGAGCAGTACTTC.

This clonotype has a count of ten or more. The chain joins TRBV19 to TRBJ2-1, with 7 bases that match TRBD1. The CDR3 spans 13 residues. Unmatched junction bases numbered 5, after V lost 6 bases and J lost 6 bases. Germline V gene data show CDR1 as LNHDA and CDR2 as SQIVND (reference sequence). DNA of the CDR3: TGTGCCAGTAGCCCAGGGGGTACCAATGAGCAGTTCTTC. Translating it yields CASSPGGTNEQFF.

This clonotype has just a few counts. V is TRBV20-1 and J is TRBJ1-1; 8 bases are a match to TRBD1. This CDR3 has 14 amino acids. Unmatched junction bases numbered 17, after V lost 5 bases and J lost 12 bases. CDR1 and CDR2 from the germline V gene are DFQATT and SNEGSKA (reference sequence). CDR3 loop: CSARYLTGVIETFF. CDR3 bases: TGCAGTGCTCGTTATTTGACAGGGGTTATTGAGACTTTCTTT.

The chain employs TRBV28 and TRBJ2-7, with D possibly TRBD2 on 5 matching bases. This CDR3 contains 15 residues. V was shortened by 1 base and J by 0 bases, with 10 bases between the two germline ends. The V gene's germline CDR1 is MDHEN and CDR2 SYDVKM. This CDR3 is CASSLSGVPSYEQYF. The CDR3 coding sequence is TGTGCCAGCAGTTTATCCGGGGTACCCTCCTACGAGCAGTACTTC.

This clonotype was seen many times. The V gene is TRBV7-9, the J gene TRBJ1-6, with D hard to call. V dropped 4 bases and J dropped 7 bases, with 14 bases sitting between them. The CDR3 is 15 residues long. Germline loops: CDR1 SEHNR, CDR2 FQNEAQ (reference sequence). The CDR3 nucleotides read TGTGCCAGCAGCTCCAGCCTGTTGCTAAATTCACCCCTCCACTTT. This gives the protein CASSSSLLLNSPLHF.

The rearrangement joins TRBV7-2 to TRBJ2-5; TRBD2 might be the D (7 bases). Germline CDR1 SGHTA, CDR2 FQGNSA. The CDR3 contains 16 residues. Trimming shortened V by 3 bases and J by 1 base, and 15 bases separated the two germline ends. In DNA, the CDR3 is TGTGCCAGCAGCTTGGGGCGGGGGCCGACCCAAGAGACCCAGTACTTC. This codes for CASSLGRGPTQETQYF.

The V call is TRBV5-1, the J call TRBJ2-7; D call uncertain. The CDR3 has 11 amino acids. Germline V gene lookup returns CDR1 SGHRS and CDR2 YFSETQ. Trimming left V 2 bases short and J 5 bases short, with 5 bases between. The CDR3: CASSFQDEQYF. Written as DNA, the CDR3 is TGCGCCAGCAGCTTTCAGGACGAGCAGTACTTC.

V gene TRBV6-5 combines with J gene TRBJ1-6; possibly TRBD1 for D (5 bases). V was shortened by 4 bases and J by 0 bases, with 19 bases between the two germline ends. The CDR3 is made up of 19 amino acids. Germline CDR1 and CDR2: MNHEY and SVGAGI. CDR3 amino acids: CASSLRGTAGYSYNSPLHF. The CDR3, as DNA: TGTGCCAGCAGTTTGAGAGGGACGGCAGGCTACTCCTATAATTCACCCCTCCACTTT.

The chain combines TRBV28 with TRBJ1-2; D is unresolved. Germline V gives CDR1 MDHEN, CDR2 SYDVKM. Trimming stripped 3 bases from V and 6 bases from J, with 11 bases between. The CDR3 is made up of 13 amino acids. CDR3: CASSFGTLNGYTF. For the CDR3, the DNA is TGTGCCAGCAGTTTTGGTACGTTAAATGGCTACACCTTC.

Only a few counts were recorded for this clonotype. The chain uses TRBV6-5 and TRBJ2-3, with TRBD2 matching over 12 bases. Looked up from germline, CDR1 is MNHEY and CDR2 is SVGAGI. The CDR3 sequence is 16 residues long. V dropped 5 bases and J dropped 4; count of bases not matched to a gene: 7. CDR3 sequence (DNA): TGTGCCAGCAGTCCGTCTAGCGGGGGGGCGTCAGATACGCAGTATTTT. Translating it yields CASSPSSGGASDTQYF.

There are a few counts of this clonotype. This chain uses TRBV18 with TRBJ1-2; D is unresolved. Per germline, CDR1 KGHSH and CDR2 LQKENI. Trimming took off 2 bases at V and 3 bases at J, with 10 bases between the two ends. The CDR3 spans 14 residues. The CDR3 DNA follows: TGTGCCAGCTCACCAGGGAGGAGGCACTATGGCTACACCTTC. This codes for CASSPGRRHYGYTF.

There are many counts of this clonotype. V gene TRBV11-2 combines with J gene TRBJ2-1, with D possibly being TRBD1 or TRBD2 (5 bases each). The CDR3 is made up of 15 amino acids. V was shortened by 5 bases and J by 4 bases, with 15 bases between the two germline ends. CDR1 and CDR2 (germline): SGHAT, FQNNGV. CDR3 bases: TGTGCCAGCAGCGACCGGGACCCCATGTACAATGAGCAGTTCTTC. The encoded protein is CASSDRDPMYNEQFF.

This clonotype was picked up many times. The chain joins TRBV6-1 to TRBJ2-7; 7 bases line up with TRBD1. Germline CDR1 and CDR2: MNHNS and SASEGT. The CDR3 spans 13 residues. The junction had 3 bases not matched to a gene; V was cut back by 6 bases and J by 1 base. CDR3 region: CASSADRSYEQYF. CDR3 nucleotides: TGTGCCAGCAGCGCGGACAGGTCCTACGAGCAGTACTTC.

This clonotype was recorded many times. This sequence joins TRBV7-2 and TRBJ1-2, with D tentatively TRBD1 (5 bases). V lost 5 bases, J lost 4 bases, and 14 bases lay in between. There are 14 residues in the CDR3. The germline gives CDR1 SGHTA, CDR2 FQGNSA. The CDR3 loop reads CASSPPGPFYGYTF. The CDR3, as DNA: TGTGCCAGCAGCCCACCGGGACCCTTCTATGGCTACACCTTC.

In its sample, this clonotype was seen many times. The rearrangement uses TRBV6-2 or TRBV6-3 and TRBJ2-2, with D possibly called TRBD1 or TRBD2 (6 bases each). Germline loops: CDR1 MNHEY, CDR2 SVGEGT. Trimming left V 7 bases short and J 0 bases short, with 12 bases between. CDR3 length: 15 amino acids. The CDR3 sequence: CASKGGQANTGELFF. CDR3 sequence (DNA): TGTGCCAGCAAGGGGGGACAAGCGAACACCGGGGAGCTGTTTTTT.

In this sample, this clonotype turned up many times. This chain joins TRBV6-2 or TRBV6-3 and TRBJ2-7; 7 positions match TRBD2. Trimming at V came to 8 bases and at J to 7 bases, leaving 14 bases not matched to a gene. The CDR3 spans 14 residues. In germline, CDR1 is MNHEY, CDR2 SVGEGT. CDR3 in amino acids: CASALSQTRGEQYF. The CDR3 region has the DNA TGTGCCAGCGCCCTCTCTCAGACGCGGGGGGAGCAGTACTTC.